These 30 T cell receptor beta chains originate from one sample sequenced in a study of identical twins (dated by TCRdb to 2015 to 2016). The library came from 5' RACE. The sample was run on an Illumina HiSeq 2000. TCRdb applied fastp at Q25 and MiXCR to the public reads, then kept only in-frame beta chains. Entries that share a CDR3 protein sequence are merged under the most common genes and DNA. Present in this sample are some 730,000 distinct CDR3 sequences, roughly 18% of which were seen just once. The top ten hold 13% of the sample. The same sample was also used in a study of T cells expressing NK-cell markers.

The sequenced sample was PBMCs. The receptor set was obtained from a woman between 18 and 29 years old in good health.

This clonotype turned up a few times. V gene TRBV12-3 or TRBV12-4 combines with J gene TRBJ2-5; 7 bases agree with TRBD1. The CDR3 has 15 amino acids. Trimming removed 5 bases from V and 4 bases from J; junction bases left unmatched: 10. CDR3 loop: CASSVRQGRRETQYF. The CDR3 nucleotides are TGTGCCAGCAGTGTCAGACAGGGAAGGAGAGAGACCCAGTACTTC.

The chain carries TRBV6-5 and TRBJ2-7, with a tentative D call TRBD2 (6 bases). This CDR3 contains 15 residues. The germline V gene encodes CDR1 MNHEY and CDR2 SVGAGI. V lost 0 bases and J 2 bases, leaving 11 bases between the germline ends. The CDR3 region is CASSYSAGGTYEQYF. The CDR3 DNA is TGTGCCAGCAGTTACTCAGCGGGTGGTACCTACGAGCAGTACTTC.

The J gene is TRBJ1-5, the V gene TRBV9; D is unclear. The CDR3 consists of 14 residues. V was clipped by 0 bases and J by 4 bases, with 8 bases between them. Germline CDR1 SGDLS, CDR2 YYNGEE. The CDR3 spells CASSVEPTNQPQHF. The DNA for the CDR3 is TGTGCCAGCAGCGTAGAACCGACGAATCAGCCCCAGCATTTT.

CDR3 in DNA: TGCGCCAGCAGCCGAGGACCGCCTATTGAGACCCAGTACTTC. Protein sequence: CASSRGPPIETQYF. V usage is TRBV5-1 and J usage is TRBJ2-5; D remains unclear. V gave up 4 bases and J gave up 5 bases, with 15 bases separating them. Germline lookup yields CDR1 SGHRS and CDR2 YFSETQ. This CDR3 region has 14 residues.

The chain's CDR3 is CASSGNPAAFTDTQYF. Here the CDR3 DNA reads TGTGCCAGCAGTGGGAACCCCGCGGCGTTCACAGATACGCAGTATTTT. The chain carries TRBV2 and TRBJ2-3; D unresolved. Germline CDR1 is SNHLY and CDR2 is FYNNEI. The CDR3 contains 16 residues. Trimming removed 4 bases from V and 2 bases from J, with 16 bases in between.

On this clonotype: Relative to the germline gene, one junction end is altered; a read error may explain this. The chain combines TRBV20-1 with TRBJ2-5, with unresolved D. Germline V gene data show CDR1 as DFQATT and CDR2 as SNEGSKA (reference sequence). This CDR3 has 13 residues. The CDR3 DNA is TGCAGTGCTGGAGACGTACTTCAAGAGACCCAGTACTTC. Translated: CSAGDVLQETQYF.

The gene calls are TRBV7-2 and TRBJ1-4; TRBD1 aligns across 7 bases. The CDR3 is made up of 14 amino acids. Looked up from germline, CDR1 is SGHTA and CDR2 is FQGNSA. V lost 5 bases and J lost 8; bases outside the gene matches: 8. CDR3 nucleotide sequence: TGTGCCAGCAGCGTCGACAGGGAAAACGAAAAACTGTTTTTT. Protein product: CASSVDRENEKLFF.

The V and J genes are TRBV19 and TRBJ1-1; D might be TRBD1 (5 bases). The CDR3 spans 16 residues. Germline V gives CDR1 LNHDA, CDR2 SQIVND (reference sequence). Trimming took off 3 bases at V and 0 bases at J, with 14 bases between the two ends. The CDR3 bases are TGTGCCAGTAGTATGTGGCAGGGTGGTATGAACACTGAAGCTTTCTTT. Protein: CASSMWQGGMNTEAFF.

This chain connects TRBV10-2 to TRBJ2-3; TRBD2 matches at 8 bases. V gave up 6 bases and J gave up 9 bases; unmatched junction bases: 29. Per the germline V gene, CDR1 is WSHSY and CDR2 is SAAADI. The CDR3 contains 20 residues. The CDR3 region is CASSASPGQEREKVGRTQYF. The CDR3 DNA reads as TGCGCCAGCAGCGCCTCGCCGGGACAAGAGCGGGAGAAGGTGGGTCGGACGCAGTATTTT.

The chain employs TRBV5-1 and TRBJ2-3; 7 positions match TRBD2. CDR1 is SGHRS, CDR2 YFSETQ, per germline. CDR3 length: 14 residues. The V segment lost 3 bases and the J segment 5 bases; nucleotides outside the gene matches: 6. CDR3 sequence reads: CASSYGLVKDTQYF. The CDR3 DNA reads as TGCGCCAGCAGCTACGGACTAGTTAAAGATACGCAGTATTTT.

This sequence joins TRBV11-2 and TRBJ2-1, with D possibly TRBD1 on 5 matching bases. Germline values: CDR1 SGHAT, CDR2 FQNNGV. This CDR3 has 15 amino acids. Trimming took off 0 bases at V and 2 bases at J, with 8 bases between the two ends. The CDR3 DNA sequence: TGTGCCAGCAGCTTAGAGGTCAGGGCCTACAATGAGCAGTTCTTC. It encodes CASSLEVRAYNEQFF.

This chain links TRBV20-1 with TRBJ1-3; TRBD1 is a possible D gene (6 bases). The CDR3 consists of 13 residues. Germline CDR1 reads DFQATT; CDR2 reads SNEGSKA (reference sequence). The V end was cut by 6 bases, the J end by 4 bases, with 13 bases between. The CDR3: CSAPNREGNTIYF. The CDR3 DNA reads as TGCAGTGCACCGAACAGGGAGGGAAACACCATATATTTT.

This chain's CDR3 is CASGGGRARSYEQYF. In DNA form, the CDR3 reads TGTGCCAGCGGAGGGGGACGGGCGCGATCCTACGAGCAGTACTTC. The chain uses TRBV7-9 and TRBJ2-7, with D perhaps TRBD1 or TRBD2 (6 bases each). The CDR3 has 15 residues. V lost 8 bases and J lost 1, with 18 bases in between. CDR1 is SEHNR and CDR2 is FQNEAQ in the germline V gene (reference sequence).

This CDR3 reads CASSPAVETRNNEQFF. The CDR3 DNA is TGTGCCAGCAGTCCCGCTGTTGAAACTAGAAACAATGAGCAGTTCTTC. This sequence joins TRBV12-3 or TRBV12-4 and TRBJ2-1; D possibly corresponds to TRBD2 (5 bases). The CDR3 loop spans 16 amino acids. Deletions cut 5 bases from V and 5 bases from J, with 19 bases between.

The V call is TRBV6-1, the J call TRBJ2-1; 12 nucleotides agree with TRBD2. Germline lookup yields CDR1 MNHNS and CDR2 SASEGT. CDR3 length equals 15 residues. Trimming took 5 bases from V and 9 from J; bases not matched to a gene: 8. For the CDR3, the DNA is TGTGCCAGCAGTCCTCTAGCGGGGGGGCCCAGTGAGCAGTTCTTC. Its translation is CASSPLAGGPSEQFF.

CDR3 amino acids: CASSSSAGARRNEQFF. CDR3 in DNA: TGTGCCAGCAGTTCTTCAGCGGGAGCCCGAAGGAATGAGCAGTTCTTC. This chain connects TRBV7-9 to TRBJ2-1, with 8 bases matching TRBD2. Germline V gene lookup returns CDR1 SEHNR and CDR2 FQNEAQ (reference sequence). V gave up 6 bases and J gave up 7 bases; unmatched junction bases: 14. This CDR3 has 16 residues.

The chain carries TRBV27 and TRBJ2-2, with a possible D match to TRBD1 (5 bases). Germline assignment: CDR1 MNHEY and CDR2 SMNVEV (reference sequence). V lost 4 bases and J lost 1, with 16 bases in between. The CDR3 spans 17 residues. CDR3: CASSSPLRQGNTGELFF. For the CDR3, the DNA is TGTGCCAGCAGTTCCCCTTTAAGGCAGGGGAACACCGGGGAGCTGTTTTTT.

V usage is TRBV18 and J usage is TRBJ2-2; 14 bases map to TRBD2. The CDR3 loop spans 17 amino acids. J lost 7 bases, V lost 0 bases, and 4 bases had no gene match. Germline-derived CDR1 and CDR2 are KGHSH and LQKENI. CDR3: CASSPPGLAGVYGELFF. The CDR3 coding sequence is TGTGCCAGCTCACCACCGGGACTAGCGGGAGTTTACGGGGAGCTGTTTTTT. The full variable domain, with the rest looked up from reference TRBV18 and TRBJ2-2, is NAGVMQNPRHLVRRRGQEARLRCSPMKGHSHVYWYRQLPEEGLKFMVYLQKENIIDESGMPKERFSAEFPKEGPSILRIQQVVRGDSAAYFCASSPPGLAGVYGELFFGEGSRLTVL.

Comment on this clonotype: It may be a read error: a sequence one base away is much more abundant. This sequence joins TRBV6-2 or TRBV6-3 and TRBJ1-5; 7 bases fit TRBD1. With V trimmed by 2 bases and J by 2 bases, 0 bases remained unmatched. Germline-derived CDR1 and CDR2 are MNHEY and SVGEGT. The CDR3 extends over 14 amino acids. The CDR3 loop is CASSYGQGNQPQHF. The CDR3 bases are TGTGCCAGCAGTTACGGACAGGGCAATCAGCCCCAGCATTTT.

The chain recombines TRBV12-3 or TRBV12-4 with TRBJ2-7; D is perhaps TRBD2 (6 bases). This CDR3 is built from 14 residues. The V end lost 3 bases, the J end lost 2 bases, and 11 bases lay between the germline ends. This CDR3 is CASSLRGNAYEQYF. The CDR3 DNA sequence: TGTGCCAGCAGTTTGCGGGGAAATGCCTACGAGCAGTACTTC.

This clonotype was counted a few times. The chain has TRBV7-9 and TRBJ2-1; D might be TRBD1 (6 bases). Between the trimmed V and J ends, which lost 3 bases and 2 bases, there was a span of 14 bases. Germline CDR1 is SEHNR and CDR2 is FQNEAQ (reference sequence). The CDR3 totals 16 residues. The CDR3 is CASSFVSGHPYNEQFF. The CDR3 DNA reads as TGTGCCAGCAGCTTTGTTTCGGGACACCCCTACAATGAGCAGTTCTTC. Using reference TRBV7-9 and TRBJ2-1 for the parts outside the CDR3, the full variable domain is DTGVSQNPRHKITKRGQNVTFRCDPISEHNRLYWYRQTLGQGPEFLTYFQNEAQLEKSRLLSDRFSAERPKGSFSTLEIQRTEQGDSAMYLCASSFVSGHPYNEQFFGPGTRLTVL.

V gene TRBV10-1 combines with J gene TRBJ2-3; D not certain. Trimming stripped 8 bases from V and 2 bases from J, with 23 bases between. The CDR3 totals 17 residues. Germline V gene data show CDR1 as WNHNN and CDR2 as SYGVQD (reference sequence). The CDR3 protein is CASLTGARDLYTDTQYF. DNA for the CDR3: TGCGCCAGCTTAACCGGCGCCCGAGACTTATACACAGATACGCAGTATTTT.

This clonotype appeared once. V and J are TRBV20-1 and TRBJ1-3; unclear D gene. Germline V lookup: CDR1 DFQATT, CDR2 SNEGSKA (reference sequence). The CDR3 spans 18 residues. With 2 bases removed from V and 0 bases from J, the gap between germline ends came to 20 bases. The CDR3 here is CSARILVGGGSSGNTIYF. CDR3 DNA sequence: TGCAGTGCTAGAATCTTGGTCGGCGGAGGCAGCTCTGGAAACACCATATATTTT.

The V and J genes are TRBV19 and TRBJ2-3, with no clear D. Germline loops: CDR1 LNHDA, CDR2 SQIVND (reference sequence). This CDR3 contains 14 residues. The germline V and J ends were trimmed by 5 bases and 5 bases, with 14 bases remaining between them. The DNA of the CDR3 is TGTGCCAGTAGTGACCGCCCCGCCCAAGATACGCAGTATTTT. Protein: CASSDRPAQDTQYF.

This clonotype has just a few counts. This rearrangement joins TRBV9 to TRBJ2-3, with 7 bases lining up with TRBD2. V was clipped by 0 bases and J by 4 bases; unmatched bases: 8. CDR1 is SGDLS, CDR2 YYNGEE, per germline. The CDR3 contains 16 residues. The CDR3 is CASSVGSSGGADTQYF. As DNA, the CDR3 is TGTGCCAGCAGCGTAGGTTCTAGCGGAGGGGCAGATACGCAGTATTTT.

This clonotype was found a few times. The rearrangement links TRBV20-1 to TRBJ2-7; 9 nucleotides agree with TRBD1. The CDR3 is 13 residues long. CDR1 is DFQATT, CDR2 SNEGSKA, per germline (reference sequence). With V trimmed by 6 bases and J by 5 bases, 8 bases remained unmatched. CDR3 region: CSAKTGGIHEQYF. For the CDR3, the DNA is TGCAGTGCAAAGACAGGGGGTATTCACGAGCAGTACTTC.

This chain's CDR3 is CASSLDKYNEQFF. The CDR3 DNA follows: TGTGCCAGCAGCTTAGACAAGTACAATGAGCAGTTCTTC. The chain uses TRBV7-9 and TRBJ2-1; D gene ambiguous. The CDR3 is 13 amino acids. Germline values: CDR1 SEHNR, CDR2 FQNEAQ (reference sequence). Trimming left V 1 base short and J 4 bases short, with 5 bases between.

The chain links TRBV19 to TRBJ2-7; D ambiguous. Trimming left V 7 bases short and J 4 bases short, with 14 bases between. Germline V gene lookup returns CDR1 LNHDA and CDR2 SQIVND (reference sequence). The CDR3 is 13 residues long. CDR3 residues: CASTFGHGYEQYF. For the CDR3, the DNA is TGTGCCAGTACCTTCGGCCACGGATACGAGCAGTACTTC.

J is TRBJ2-6 and V is TRBV29-1; no clear D gene. The CDR3 consists of 13 residues. Trimming shortened V by 4 bases and J by 0 bases, and 4 bases separated the two germline ends. CDR1 is SQVTM, CDR2 ANQGSEA, per germline. The CDR3 sequence is CSVVGSGANVLTF. In DNA, the CDR3 is TGCAGCGTTGTAGGCTCTGGGGCCAACGTCCTGACTTTC.

The chain carries TRBV4-3 and TRBJ2-7; D is perhaps TRBD2 (5 bases). The V gene's germline CDR1 is LGHNA and CDR2 YSLEER. The CDR3 has 17 residues. Trimming left V 0 bases short and J 0 bases short, with 15 bases between. CDR3 region: CASSQDLTGSTSYEQYF. The DNA for the CDR3 is TGCGCCAGCAGCCAAGATCTAACGGGGTCCACCTCCTACGAGCAGTACTTC.